This TCR beta chain is drawn from a study of blood T cell repertoires in COVID-19. For the study at large: PBMCs, B-cell-depleted T cells, or T cells were the source of the cDNA or gDNA that made up the material.

Patients in Seattle were enrolled during active infection, then followed longitudinally. Sequenced by immunoSEQ multiplex PCR; TCRdb stores in-frame clones only, minus some. Of about 180,000 clones in the sample, about 87% are singletons; the top ten hold around an eighth. Trimming removed 3 bases from V and 6 bases from J; junction bases left unmatched: 11. The germline V gene has CDR1 MDHEN and CDR2 SYDVKM. CDR3 length equals 16 residues. The chain combines TRBV28 with TRBJ1-5, with 7 bases aligning to TRBD1. Source material: peripheral blood. The TCR was taken from a woman between 65 and 79 years old with COVID-19, enrolled during active disease. CDR3 sequence reads: CASSLLMRRTGQPQHF. CDR3 nucleotides: TGTGCCAGCAGTTTGCTTATGAGACGGACAGGTCAGCCCCAGCATTTT.